One sample yielded the 22 T cell receptor beta chains listed below, sequenced in a study of blood T cell repertoires in COVID-19. Only in-frame clones appear in the TCRdb table, and some are missing; sequencing was by immunoSEQ multiplex PCR. The sample shows about 55,000 clones, roughly 87% of them seen only once. Input material: peripheral blood. The receptor set was obtained from a woman aged 60-75 years with acute or convalescent COVID-19.

The CDR3: CASSPQYGSYNEQFF. DNA for the CDR3: TGTGCCAGCAGCCCACAATACGGGAGTTACAATGAGCAGTTCTTC. This rearrangement joins TRBV14 to TRBJ2-1; weak D call: TRBD2 (6 bases). The CDR3 runs 15 residues. CDR1 is SGHDN and CDR2 is FVKESK in the germline V gene. The germline V and J ends were trimmed by 4 bases and 4 bases, with 14 bases remaining between them.

This clone was observed a handful of times. The genes are TRBV10-2 and TRBJ1-1; possible D gene TRBD1, 5 bases. This CDR3 comprises 13 residues. Looked up from germline, CDR1 is WSHSY and CDR2 is SAAADI. The ends were cut back, 5 bases at V and 1 base at J, with 8 bases in the middle. The CDR3 DNA sequence: TGCGCCAGCAGTTTTGACAGGAACACTGAAGCTTTCTTT. This translates into CASSFDRNTEAFF.

This chain uses TRBV5-4 with TRBJ1-2; no reliable D call. V lost 2 bases and J 2 bases, leaving 13 bases between the germline ends. Germline V gives CDR1 SGHNT, CDR2 YYREEE (reference sequence). The CDR3 is made up of 15 amino acids. In nucleotides, the CDR3 is TGTGCCAGCAGCTTTGGAATAAGCAGGAACTATGGCTACACCTTC. The encoded protein is CASSFGISRNYGYTF.

The gene calls are TRBV5-6 and TRBJ1-5; perhaps TRBD1 as D (6 bases). This CDR3 has 19 residues. The germline CDR1 and CDR2 sequences are SGHDT and YYEEEE. The V gene lost 1 base and the J gene lost 4 bases, with 24 bases spanning the gap. CDR3 loop: CASSLWGLQGMRKNQPQHF. The CDR3 nucleotides are TGTGCCAGCAGCTTGTGGGGTTTACAGGGTATGAGGAAAAATCAGCCCCAGCATTTT.

The V call is TRBV10-2, the J call TRBJ2-7; 11 nucleotides align to TRBD1. The CDR3 is made up of 14 amino acids. The trim removed 3 bases at V and 13 bases at J, leaving 11 bases unmatched. Per germline, CDR1 WSHSY and CDR2 SAAADI. The CDR3, as DNA: TGCGCCAGCAGTGACTCCCGGGACAGGGGGGACTATTACTTC. It codes for CASSDSRDRGDYYF.

The chain joins TRBV24-1 to TRBJ2-2; 7 positions agree with TRBD1. The germline V gene encodes CDR1 KGHDR and CDR2 SFDVKD. This CDR3 spans 16 amino acids. V trimming: 3 bases; J trimming: 1 base; junction bases outside the gene matches: 4. CDR3 DNA: TGTGCCACCAGTGATGTCGGGACAGAGAACACCGGGGAGCTGTTTTTT. It specifies CATSDVGTENTGELFF.

This clone came up a few times. This chain joins TRBV30 and TRBJ1-6, with a possible D match to TRBD1 (6 bases). The CDR3 runs 15 residues. CDR1 and CDR2 (germline): GTSNPN, SVGIG (reference sequence). Trimming pared 3 bases from V and 11 bases from J, leaving 20 bases between. CDR3 in DNA: TGTGCCTGGAGGCTGGGTGGAGGGGGGGTACCACCCCTCCACTTT. This sequence encodes CAWRLGGGGVPPLHF.

The chain couples TRBV2 to TRBJ2-6; TRBD1 aligns across 8 bases. Germline V CDR1 and CDR2: SNHLY, FYNNEI. The CDR3 is 17 amino acids. J was trimmed by 0 bases and V by 10 bases; bases with no gene match: 11. The CDR3 loop is CAITRDRTHSGANVLTF. The DNA for the CDR3 is TGTGCCATTACGAGGGACAGGACCCACTCTGGGGCCAACGTCCTGACTTTC.

The chain recombines TRBV5-1 with TRBJ1-1; D unclear. The CDR3 has 14 residues. From germline, CDR1 is SGHRS and CDR2 YFSETQ. V was cut by 0 bases and J by 1 base, with 7 bases left in between. CDR3 amino acids: CASSLVGRNTEAFF. The CDR3 nucleotides are TGCGCCAGCAGCTTGGTGGGGAGGAACACTGAAGCTTTCTTT.

This chain connects TRBV6-1 to TRBJ1-4; D perhaps matches TRBD1 (6 bases). Trimming stripped 1 base from V and 10 bases from J, with 7 bases between. Germline CDR1 MNHNS, CDR2 SASEGT. The CDR3 is made up of 12 amino acids. CDR3 nucleotides: TGTGCCAGCAGTGAAGACAGGGTAAAACTGTTTTTT. Translated: CASSEDRVKLFF.

The chain recombines TRBV7-2 with TRBJ2-3; 8 positions agree with TRBD2. The germline CDR1 and CDR2 sequences are SGHTA and FQGNSA. The CDR3 is 17 amino acids. V trimming: 0 bases; J trimming: 6 bases; junction bases outside the gene matches: 11. This CDR3 reads CASSLAGSGGGYDTQYF. CDR3 DNA: TGTGCCAGCAGCTTAGCGGGAAGCGGCGGGGGGTATGATACGCAGTATTTT.

The chain recombines TRBV15 with TRBJ1-2, with a tentative D call TRBD1 (6 bases). Between the trimmed V and J ends, which lost 3 bases and 0 bases, there was a span of 11 bases. This CDR3 has 15 residues. The germline V gene has CDR1 LNHNV and CDR2 YYDKDF (reference sequence). CDR3 sequence: CATSSQGRTNYGYTF. DNA for the CDR3: TGTGCCACCAGCAGCCAGGGGCGAACTAACTATGGCTACACCTTC.

The chain combines TRBV7-2 with TRBJ2-7; 10 bases match TRBD1. CDR1 is SGHTA, CDR2 FQGNSA, per germline. V shed 5 bases and J 5 bases; nucleotides not matched to a gene: 9. This CDR3 is 15 amino acids long. The CDR3 DNA sequence: TGTGCCAGCAGCCGCGCCGGGACAGGGGAGGACGAGCAGTACTTC. Translation: CASSRAGTGEDEQYF.

J is TRBJ1-5 and V is TRBV29-1; 8 positions match TRBD1. Germline V gene lookup returns CDR1 SQVTM and CDR2 ANQGSEA. V shed 7 bases, J shed 3 bases, and the junction held 5 bases outside the gene matches. This CDR3 contains 13 residues. DNA for the CDR3: TGCAGCGGATCGACAGGGGTCAATCAGCCCCAGCATTTT. Translated: CSGSTGVNQPQHF.

This clone was seen a few times. The V and J genes are TRBV10-3 and TRBJ2-1; 7 bases fit TRBD2. CDR1 is ENHRY and CDR2 is SYGVKD in the germline V gene. V lost 8 bases to trimming and J lost 7 bases; unmatched junction nucleotides: 11. The CDR3 spans 14 residues. The CDR3 region has the DNA TGTGCCATCTCCTCGGGGGGATCGACAAATGAGCAGTTCTTC. Its translation is CAISSGGSTNEQFF.

The V gene is TRBV29-1, the J gene TRBJ1-1; D not certain. CDR1 SQVTM and CDR2 ANQGSEA come from the germline V gene. The CDR3 runs 15 residues. V was pared by 4 bases and J by 0 bases, with 15 bases between. CDR3 residues: CSVGPGYNMNTEAFF. CDR3 bases: TGCAGCGTTGGTCCAGGCTATAACATGAACACTGAAGCTTTCTTT.

J is TRBJ1-1 and V is TRBV23-1; D ambiguous. TRBV23-1 is filed as an ORF, its function uncertain. V lost 2 bases, J lost 1 base, and 11 bases lay in between. This CDR3 has 15 amino acids. This chain's CDR3 is CASSQGWKRNTEAFF. The CDR3 nucleotides are TGCGCCAGCAGTCAAGGTTGGAAGCGGAACACTGAAGCTTTCTTT.

V and J are TRBV6-5 and TRBJ2-7, with D perhaps matching TRBD1 (6 bases). The CDR3 consists of 15 residues. Germline CDR1 MNHEY, CDR2 SVGAGI. V lost 1 base, J lost 6 bases, and 16 bases lay in between. The DNA for the CDR3 is TGTGCCAGCAGTTACTTGGGGCAGGGGTCGGGCGAGCAGTACTTC. Its translation is CASSYLGQGSGEQYF.

In its sample, this clone was seen a few times. This rearrangement joins TRBV27 to TRBJ1-2; TRBD1 is a possible D gene (5 bases). CDR1 and CDR2 (germline): MNHEY, SMNVEV (reference sequence). Trimming shortened V by 2 bases and J by 13 bases, and 26 bases separated the two germline ends. This CDR3 is 16 amino acids long. The CDR3 DNA is TGTGCCAGCAGTTTAATAGACAGAATCGGCTCCGGGGGTTTCACCTTC. Translation gives CASSLIDRIGSGGFTF.

V is TRBV7-9 and J is TRBJ1-1; D gene uncertain. V was trimmed by 3 bases and J by 3 bases, leaving 5 bases between them. The length of the CDR3 is 12 residues. The germline gives CDR1 SEHNR, CDR2 FQNEAQ (reference sequence). Written as DNA, the CDR3 is TGTGCCAGCAGCTTCGCGGACACTGAAGCTTTCTTT. The encoded protein is CASSFADTEAFF.

This clone was seen only once. The rearrangement uses TRBV6-1 and TRBJ2-7; D is perhaps TRBD1 (5 bases). CDR1 is MNHNS and CDR2 is SASEGT in the germline V gene. Deletions cut 2 bases from V and 5 bases from J, with 7 bases between. The CDR3 is made up of 12 amino acids. The CDR3 DNA reads TGTGCCAGCAGTGAATCAGGGCACGAGCAGTACTTC. Its translation is CASSESGHEQYF.

V and J are TRBV4-1 and TRBJ1-3; weak D call: TRBD1 (6 bases). Trimming removed 4 bases at V and 1 base at J, with 17 bases between. CDR1 and CDR2 (germline): MGHRA, YSYEKL. The CDR3 is 17 amino acids. The CDR3 region has the DNA TGCGCCAGCAGCCCGACAGTTACTAGGGGGTCTGGAAACACCATATATTTT. It codes for CASSPTVTRGSGNTIYF.